This T cell receptor beta chain was observed in a study of Graves' ophthalmopathy and Graves' hyperthyroidism. Lactation, pregnancy, uncontrolled infections and other autoimmune diseases were all grounds for excluding patients. Clinicians made diagnoses from clinical symptoms, serum thyroxine, TRAb, thyroid ultrasound and orbital computed tomography. Amplified TCR beta CDR3 regions were obtained using RNA transcripts as template. HTBI primers were used in a first-round RT-PCR, which preceded a second-round multiplex PCR. TCRdb re-derived calls from the multiplex PCR reads in MiXCR, one entry per CDR3 protein. Here the sample spans approximately 700,000 distinct CDR3 sequences, roughly two fifths being singletons. The CDR3 has 12 residues. The study's findings and limits: Blood contained most expanded thyroid clonotypes exceeding 0.001 frequency. Progression of ophthalmopathy was predicted by the model with about 66% sensitivity and 72.22% specificity.

Comment on this clonotype: The antigen remains unidentified. A read error may account for a junction end that differs from germline.

The TCR originated in an adult man with Graves' ophthalmopathy. The chain employs TRBV12-3 or TRBV12-4 and TRBJ2-7; D unresolved. Input material: peripheral blood. DNA for the CDR3: TGTGCCAGCAGTTCGCTGAAATACGAGCAGTACTTT. Amino acid sequence: CASSSLKYEQYF.